These T cell receptor beta chains were read from a single sample in a study of T cell responses to AZD1222 COVID-19 vaccine. The protocol was immunoSEQ multiplex PCR, while the TCRdb copy is restricted to in-frame clones and leaves out a portion. The sample contains 150,000 or so clones, 91% of which appear only once. The specimen comprised peripheral blood, sampled 28 days after the second AZD1222 dose. The receptors shown here come from an adult who received the AZD1222 COVID-19 vaccine. Both conserved end residues are part of each CDR3. The D gene is left open where the match is weak. Not every row has a clone size; where given, it reads once, few, many or a size class.

J gene | clone size | D gene | V gene | CDR3 protein | CDR3 DNA
TRBJ2-2 | - | - | TRBV6-6 | CASSYSGARSGELFF | TGTGCCAGCAGTTATTCGGGGGCGCGTAGCGGGGAGCTGTTTTTT
TRBJ1-5 | - | TRBD1 | TRBV7-9 | CASSSTTGTGGTEPQHF | TGTGCCAGCAGCTCAACTACCGGGACAGGGGGCACGGAGCCCCAGCATTTT
TRBJ2-4 | - | TRBD2 | TRBV19 | CASSRTGTSGRIRDIQYF | TGTGCCAGTAGTAGGACCGGGACTAGCGGGAGGATACGCGACATTCAGTACTTC
TRBJ1-2 | - | - | TRBV6-1 | CASSELSMNRAGYTF | TGTGCCAGCAGTGAATTATCGATGAACAGGGCTGGCTACACCTTC
TRBJ1-6 | - | TRBD1 | TRBV30 | CAWSVGGTGLSPLHF | TGTGCCTGGAGTGTAGGCGGGACAGGGTTGTCACCCCTCCACTTT
TRBJ1-2 | - | - | TRBV27 | CASSLGGAAGYTF | TGTGCCAGCAGTTTAGGGGGCGCGGCTGGCTACACCTTC
TRBJ2-7 | - | - | TRBV5-6 | CASSLPDSYEQYF | TGTGCCAGCAGCTTGCCAGATTCCTACGAGCAGTACTTC
TRBJ2-7 | - | TRBD2 | TRBV29-1 | CSVELSGLAGGRGYEQYF | TGCAGCGTTGAATTATCGGGACTAGCGGGAGGGAGGGGCTACGAGCAGTACTTC
TRBJ1-4 | once | TRBD1 | TRBV24-1 | CATSDGTGGTPNEKLFF | TGTGCCACCAGTGATGGTACAGGGGGCACCCCGAATGAAAAACTGTTTTTT
TRBJ2-7 | - | - | TRBV2 | CASSVRGYEQYF | TGTGCCAGCAGTGTAAGGGGCTACGAGCAGTACTTC